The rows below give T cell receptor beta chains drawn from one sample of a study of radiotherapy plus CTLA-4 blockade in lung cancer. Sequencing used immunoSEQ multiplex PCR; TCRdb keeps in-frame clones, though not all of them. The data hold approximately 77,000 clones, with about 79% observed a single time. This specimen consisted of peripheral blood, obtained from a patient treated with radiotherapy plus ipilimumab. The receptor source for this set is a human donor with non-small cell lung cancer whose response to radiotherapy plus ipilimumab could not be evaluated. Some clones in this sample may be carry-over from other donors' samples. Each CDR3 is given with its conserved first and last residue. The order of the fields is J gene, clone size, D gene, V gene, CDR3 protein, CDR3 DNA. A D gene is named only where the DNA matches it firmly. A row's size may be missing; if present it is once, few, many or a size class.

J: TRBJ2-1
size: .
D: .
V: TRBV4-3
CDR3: CASSPGSGEQFF
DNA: TGCGCCAGCAGCCCCGGGTCGGGTGAGCAGTTCTTC

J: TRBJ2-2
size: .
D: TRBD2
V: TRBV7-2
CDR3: CASTTYSSGSSGAGELFF
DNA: TGTGCCAGCACCACCTATTCCAGCGGGAGTAGTGGGGCCGGGGAGCTGTTTTTT

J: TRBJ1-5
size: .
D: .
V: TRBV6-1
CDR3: CASSELWGGPLNQPQHF
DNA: TGTGCCAGCAGTGAGCTTTGGGGGGGACCGTTAAATCAGCCCCAGCATTTT

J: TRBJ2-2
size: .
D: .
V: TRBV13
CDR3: CASSFEQGRGFTGELFF
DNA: TGTGCCAGCAGCTTCGAACAGGGAAGGGGGTTCACCGGGGAGCTGTTTTTT

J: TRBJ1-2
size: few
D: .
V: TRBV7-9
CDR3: CASSFDAGAGYTF
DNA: TGTGCCAGCAGCTTTGATGCAGGGGCGGGCTACACCTTC

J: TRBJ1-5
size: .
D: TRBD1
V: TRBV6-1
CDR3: CASISQTGSNQPQHF
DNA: TGTGCCAGCATCTCACAGACAGGGTCAAATCAGCCCCAGCATTTT

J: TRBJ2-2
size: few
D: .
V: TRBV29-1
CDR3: CSVEGTPEGIGGELFF
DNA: TGCAGCGTTGAGGGGACACCTGAAGGTATCGGCGGGGAGCTGTTTTTT

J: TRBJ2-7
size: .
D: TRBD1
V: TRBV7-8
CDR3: CASSSTGGYEQYF
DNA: TGTGCCAGCAGCTCCACAGGGGGGTACGAGCAGTACTTC

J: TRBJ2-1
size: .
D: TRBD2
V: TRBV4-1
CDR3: CASSYRLALPKEQFF
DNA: TGCGCCAGCAGCTATCGACTAGCGCTCCCGAAGGAGCAGTTCTTC

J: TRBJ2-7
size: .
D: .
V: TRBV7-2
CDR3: CASSYPTDLSSYEQYF
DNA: TGTGCCAGCAGCTATCCCACAGATTTGAGCTCCTACGAGCAGTACTTC

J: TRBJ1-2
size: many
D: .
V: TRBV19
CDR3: CASSIRGYGYTF
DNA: TGTGCCAGTAGTATTAGGGGCTATGGCTACACCTTC

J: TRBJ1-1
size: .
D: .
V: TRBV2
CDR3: CASSDDSHEAFF
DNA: TGTGCCAGCAGTGATGACAGTCATGAAGCTTTCTTT

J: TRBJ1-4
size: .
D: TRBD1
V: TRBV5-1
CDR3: CASSYRTGADEKLFF
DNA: TGCGCCAGCAGCTATCGAACAGGGGCGGATGAAAAACTGTTTTTT

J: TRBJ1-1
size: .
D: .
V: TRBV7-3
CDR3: CASSPQTGVGTEAFF
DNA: TGTGCCAGCAGCCCTCAGACAGGAGTGGGGACTGAAGCTTTCTTT

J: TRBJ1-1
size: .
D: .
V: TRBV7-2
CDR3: CASSLNSGGAEAFF
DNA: TGTGCCAGCAGCTTAAACAGCGGAGGCGCTGAAGCTTTCTTT

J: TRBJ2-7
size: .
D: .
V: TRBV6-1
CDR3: CASSTGGVAYEQYF
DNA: TGTGCCAGCAGTACAGGAGGGGTCGCCTACGAGCAGTACTTC

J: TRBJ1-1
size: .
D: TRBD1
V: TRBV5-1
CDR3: CASTRTGKNTEAFF
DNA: TGCGCCAGCACCCGGACAGGGAAGAACACTGAAGCTTTCTTT

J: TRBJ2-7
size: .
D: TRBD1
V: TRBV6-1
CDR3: CASSDGTGIPEQYF
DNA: TGTGCCAGCAGTGATGGGACAGGGATCCCCGAGCAGTACTTC

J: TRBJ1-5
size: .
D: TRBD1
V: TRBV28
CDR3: CASSFTLSRTGLNQPQHF
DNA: TGTGCCAGCAGTTTCACACTATCTAGGACAGGGCTCAATCAGCCCCAGCATTTT